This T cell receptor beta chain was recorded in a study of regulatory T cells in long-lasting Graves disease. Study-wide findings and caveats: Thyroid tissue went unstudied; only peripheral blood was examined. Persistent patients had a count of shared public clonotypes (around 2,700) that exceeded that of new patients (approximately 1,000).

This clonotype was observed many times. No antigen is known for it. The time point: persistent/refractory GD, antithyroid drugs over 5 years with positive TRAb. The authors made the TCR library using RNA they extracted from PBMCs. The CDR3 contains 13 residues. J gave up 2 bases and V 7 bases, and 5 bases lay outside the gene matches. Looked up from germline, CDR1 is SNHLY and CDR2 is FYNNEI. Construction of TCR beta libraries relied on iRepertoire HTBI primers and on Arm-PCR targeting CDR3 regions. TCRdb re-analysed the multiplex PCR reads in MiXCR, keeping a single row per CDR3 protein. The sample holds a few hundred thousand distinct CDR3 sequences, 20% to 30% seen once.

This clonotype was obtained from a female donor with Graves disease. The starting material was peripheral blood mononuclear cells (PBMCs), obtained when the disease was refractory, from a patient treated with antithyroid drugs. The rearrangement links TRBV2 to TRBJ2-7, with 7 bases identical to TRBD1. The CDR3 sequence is CASTSDRAYEQYF. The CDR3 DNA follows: TGTGCCAGCACTTCCGACAGGGCCTACGAGCAGTACTTC.